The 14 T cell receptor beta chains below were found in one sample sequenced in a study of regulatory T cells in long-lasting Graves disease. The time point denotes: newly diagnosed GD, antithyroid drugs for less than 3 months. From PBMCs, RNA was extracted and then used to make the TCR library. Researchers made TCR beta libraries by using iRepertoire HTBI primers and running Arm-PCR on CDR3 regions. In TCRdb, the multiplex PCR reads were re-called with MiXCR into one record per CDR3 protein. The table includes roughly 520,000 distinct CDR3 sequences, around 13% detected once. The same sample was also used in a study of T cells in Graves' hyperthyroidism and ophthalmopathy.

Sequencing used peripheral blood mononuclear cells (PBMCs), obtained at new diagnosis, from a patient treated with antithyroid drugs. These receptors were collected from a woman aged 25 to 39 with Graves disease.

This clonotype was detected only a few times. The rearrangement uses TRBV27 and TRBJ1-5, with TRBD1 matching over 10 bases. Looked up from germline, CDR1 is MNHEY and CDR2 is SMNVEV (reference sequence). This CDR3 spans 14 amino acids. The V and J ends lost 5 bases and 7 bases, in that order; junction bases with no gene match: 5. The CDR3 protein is CASSPDRGYQPQHF. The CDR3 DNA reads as TGTGCCAGCAGTCCGGACAGGGGGTACCAGCCCCAGCATTTT.

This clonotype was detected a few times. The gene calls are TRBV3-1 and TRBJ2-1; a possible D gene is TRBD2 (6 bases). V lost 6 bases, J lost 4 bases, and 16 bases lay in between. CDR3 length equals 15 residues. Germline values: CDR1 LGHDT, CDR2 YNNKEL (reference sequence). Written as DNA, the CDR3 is TGTGCCAGCAGACGGACTACGTGGGGTTACAATGAGCAGTTCTTC. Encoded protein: CASRRTTWGYNEQFF.

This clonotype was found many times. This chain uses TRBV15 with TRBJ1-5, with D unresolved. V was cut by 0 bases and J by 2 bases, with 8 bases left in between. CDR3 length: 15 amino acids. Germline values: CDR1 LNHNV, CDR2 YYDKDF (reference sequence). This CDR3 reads CATSRDRTGNQPQHF. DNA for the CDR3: TGTGCCACCAGCAGAGATCGTACGGGCAATCAGCCCCAGCATTTT. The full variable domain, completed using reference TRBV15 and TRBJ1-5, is DAMVIQNPRYQVTQFGKPVTLSCSQTLNHNVMYWYQQKSSQAPKLLFHYYDKDFNNEADTPDNFQSRRPNTSFCFLDIRSPGLGDTAMYLCATSRDRTGNQPQHFGDGTRLSIL.

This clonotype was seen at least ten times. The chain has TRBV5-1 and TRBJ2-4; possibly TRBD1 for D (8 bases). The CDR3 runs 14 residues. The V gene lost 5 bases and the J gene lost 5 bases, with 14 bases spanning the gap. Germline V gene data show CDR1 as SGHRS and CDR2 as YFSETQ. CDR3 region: CASSTTGGENIQYF. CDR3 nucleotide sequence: TGCGCCAGCAGTACCACAGGGGGGGAAAACATTCAGTACTTC.

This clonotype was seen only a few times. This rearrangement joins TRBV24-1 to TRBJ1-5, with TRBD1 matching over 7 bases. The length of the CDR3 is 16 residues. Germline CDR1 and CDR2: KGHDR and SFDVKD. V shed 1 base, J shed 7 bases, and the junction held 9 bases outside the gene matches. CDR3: CATSDLETGKCQPQHF. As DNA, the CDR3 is TGTGCCACCAGTGATTTAGAGACAGGGAAGTGCCAGCCCCAGCATTTT.

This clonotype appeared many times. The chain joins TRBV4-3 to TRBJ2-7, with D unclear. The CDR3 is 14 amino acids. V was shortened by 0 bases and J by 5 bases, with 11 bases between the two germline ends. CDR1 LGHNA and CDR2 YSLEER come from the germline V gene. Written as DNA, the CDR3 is TGCGCCAGCAGCCAAGATCGGGTTAGGCACGAGCAGTACTTC. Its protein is CASSQDRVRHEQYF.

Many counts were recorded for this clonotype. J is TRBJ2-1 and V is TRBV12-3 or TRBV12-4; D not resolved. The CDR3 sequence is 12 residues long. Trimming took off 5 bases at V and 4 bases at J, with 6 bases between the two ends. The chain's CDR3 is CASSRDYNEQFF. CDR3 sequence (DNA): TGTGCCAGCAGTAGGGATTACAATGAGCAGTTCTTC.

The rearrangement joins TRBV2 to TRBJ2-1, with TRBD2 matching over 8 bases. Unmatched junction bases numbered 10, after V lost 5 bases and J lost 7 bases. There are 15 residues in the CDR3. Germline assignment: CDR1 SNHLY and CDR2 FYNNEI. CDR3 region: CASSRLAGGENEQFF. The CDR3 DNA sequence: TGTGCCAGCAGTCGGCTGGCGGGAGGAGAAAATGAGCAGTTCTTC. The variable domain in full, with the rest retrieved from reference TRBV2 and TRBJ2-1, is EPEVTQTPSHQVTQMGQEVILRCVPISNHLYFYWYRQILGQKVEFLVSFYNNEISEKSEIFDDQFSVERPDGSNFTLKIRSTKLEDSAMYFCASSRLAGGENEQFFGPGTRLTVL.

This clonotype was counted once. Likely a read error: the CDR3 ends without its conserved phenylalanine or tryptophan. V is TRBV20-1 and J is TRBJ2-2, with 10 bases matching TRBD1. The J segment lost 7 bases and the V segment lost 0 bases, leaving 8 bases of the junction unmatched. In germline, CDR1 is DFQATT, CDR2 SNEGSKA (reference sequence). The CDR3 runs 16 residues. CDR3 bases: TGCAGTGCTAGAGATTCCCGACAGGGGGCGAGCGGGGAGCTGTTTCTT. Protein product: CSARDSRQGASGELFL.

CDR3: CASSPPKGISSYNEQFF. CDR3 nucleotides: TGTGCCAGCTCACCACCGAAAGGGATAAGCTCCTACAATGAGCAGTTCTTC. The chain is built from TRBV18 and TRBJ2-1; no firm D call. This CDR3 comprises 17 residues. Germline CDR1 and CDR2: KGHSH and LQKENI. The V gene lost 0 bases and the J gene lost 0 bases, with 12 bases spanning the gap.

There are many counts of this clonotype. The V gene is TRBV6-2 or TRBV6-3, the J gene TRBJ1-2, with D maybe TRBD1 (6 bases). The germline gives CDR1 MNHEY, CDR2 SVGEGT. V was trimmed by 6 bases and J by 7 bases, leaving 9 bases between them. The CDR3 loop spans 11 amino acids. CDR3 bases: TGTGCCAGCAGGGACAGCCGTGGCTACACCTTC. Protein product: CASRDSRGYTF.

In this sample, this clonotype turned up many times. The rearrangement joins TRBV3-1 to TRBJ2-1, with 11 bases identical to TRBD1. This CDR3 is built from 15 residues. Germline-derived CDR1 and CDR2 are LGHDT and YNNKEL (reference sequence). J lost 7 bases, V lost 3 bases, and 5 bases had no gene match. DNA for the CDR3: TGTGCCAGCAGCCACGGACAGGGGGCGTGGAATGAGCAGTTCTTC. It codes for CASSHGQGAWNEQFF.

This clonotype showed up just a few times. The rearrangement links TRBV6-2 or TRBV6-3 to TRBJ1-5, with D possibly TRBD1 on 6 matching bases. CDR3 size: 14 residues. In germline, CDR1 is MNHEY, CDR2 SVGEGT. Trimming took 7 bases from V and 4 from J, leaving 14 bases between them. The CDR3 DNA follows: TGTGCCAGCACCCTCGGGACAACTAATCAGCCCCAGCATTTT. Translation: CASTLGTTNQPQHF.

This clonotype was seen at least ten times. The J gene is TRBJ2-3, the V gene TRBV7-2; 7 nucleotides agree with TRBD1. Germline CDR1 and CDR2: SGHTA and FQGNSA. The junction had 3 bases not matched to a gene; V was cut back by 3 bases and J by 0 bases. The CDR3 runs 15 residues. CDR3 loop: CASSLGQPSTDTQYF. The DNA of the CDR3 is TGTGCCAGCAGCTTGGGACAGCCTAGCACAGATACGCAGTATTTT.